This entry lists 8 T cell receptor beta chains sequenced from one sample in a study of human T cells and chemical hapten exposure. The library tagged each cDNA molecule with unique molecular identifiers. TCRdb used MiXCR to reprocess the reads, holding one entry per CDR3 protein. Of about 120,000 distinct CDR3 sequences listed, about 7.7% were seen once; the top ten hold 1.3% to 1.5%. The template was total RNA from unfractionated whole blood. The sample was whole blood. These receptors originate from a human donor in good health. Some clones in this sample may be carry-over from other donors' samples.

This clonotype was observed a few times. In DNA, the CDR3 is TGTGCCAGCTCACCACCACCTTATCAAGAGACCCAGTACTTC. Protein product: CASSPPPYQETQYF. The gene calls are TRBV18 and TRBJ2-5; no definite D call. The V gene's germline CDR1 is KGHSH and CDR2 LQKENI. CDR3 size: 14 residues. Trimming left V 0 bases short and J 2 bases short, with 7 bases between.

Only a few counts were recorded for this clonotype. The chain carries TRBV11-2 and TRBJ2-3, with D uncertain. V was cut by 4 bases and J by 2 bases, with 19 bases left in between. The germline V gene has CDR1 SGHAT and CDR2 FQNNGV. The CDR3 totals 17 residues. The CDR3 sequence: CASSSKPGPGPTDTQYF. The DNA for the CDR3 is TGTGCCAGCAGCTCTAAACCCGGGCCCGGGCCCACAGATACGCAGTATTTT.

In its sample, this clonotype was seen many times. This chain links TRBV27 with TRBJ2-3; D might be TRBD1 (6 bases). This CDR3 is 15 amino acids long. Germline-derived CDR1 and CDR2 are MNHEY and SMNVEV (reference sequence). Trimming took 4 bases from V and 2 from J, leaving 13 bases between them. The CDR3 nucleotides read TGTGCCAGCAGTTACACAACAGGGTTCACAGATACGCAGTATTTT. This translates into CASSYTTGFTDTQYF.

In this sample, this clonotype turned up many times. This chain connects TRBV20-1 to TRBJ2-7; 7 nucleotides line up with TRBD1. From germline, CDR1 is DFQATT and CDR2 SNEGSKA (reference sequence). The CDR3 is made up of 13 amino acids. V gave up 7 bases and J gave up 0 bases; unmatched junction bases: 6. The CDR3 DNA is TGCAGTGACAAGGACAGGACCTCCTACGAGCAGTACTTC. It yields the protein CSDKDRTSYEQYF.

This clonotype was picked up a small number of times. This chain connects TRBV20-1 to TRBJ1-1, with a weak D call TRBD1 (5 bases). The V and J ends lost 5 bases and 0 bases respectively, with 13 bases between them. This CDR3 comprises 14 residues. Looked up from germline, CDR1 is DFQATT and CDR2 is SNEGSKA (reference sequence). CDR3 region: CSALWRGVNTEAFF. The DNA of the CDR3 is TGCAGTGCTCTCTGGAGAGGGGTGAACACTGAAGCTTTCTTT.

This clonotype came up a few times. The gene calls are TRBV6-5 and TRBJ2-7; TRBD2 might be the D (5 bases). Germline V gives CDR1 MNHEY, CDR2 SVGAGI. The CDR3 runs to 16 residues. The V and J ends lost 2 bases and 3 bases respectively, with 17 bases between them. DNA for the CDR3: TGTGCCAGCAGTTACATTAAGGACTTCGGGGTCTACGAGCAGTACTTC. Protein product: CASSYIKDFGVYEQYF.

In this sample, this clonotype turned up many times. J is TRBJ2-3 and V is TRBV7-2; D perhaps matches TRBD1 (5 bases). The V gene lost 5 bases and the J gene lost 4 bases, with 16 bases spanning the gap. The CDR3 covers 15 residues. The V gene's germline CDR1 is SGHTA and CDR2 FQGNSA. CDR3 DNA: TGTGCCAGCAGCCCCCTGTGGTCCAGGGCAGATACGCAGTATTTT. Its translation is CASSPLWSRADTQYF. Full variable domain (remainder filled in from reference TRBV7-2 and TRBJ2-3): GAGVSQSPSNKVTEKGKDVELRCDPISGHTALYWYRQSLGQGLEFLIYFQGNSAPDKSGLPSDRFSAERTGGSVSTLTIQRTQQEDSAVYLCASSPLWSRADTQYFGPGTRLTVL.

This clonotype was detected a few times. The rearrangement joins TRBV15 to TRBJ2-2, with 8 bases fitting TRBD2. The germline gives CDR1 LNHNV, CDR2 YYDKDF (reference sequence). The CDR3 spans 17 residues. Trimming removed 0 bases from V and 2 bases from J; junction bases left unmatched: 5. In DNA form, the CDR3 reads TGTGCCACCAGCAGAGATTCCCTAGCGGGTAACACCGGGGAGCTGTTTTTT. Protein: CATSRDSLAGNTGELFF.